The table lists the clone carrying this TCR beta chain with a few counts. The CDR3 sequence is 16 residues long. V was cut by 7 bases and J by 2 bases, with 18 bases left in between. Germline CDR1 reads MNHEY; CDR2 reads SVGAGI. In the sort, naive CD8 T cells were defined as CD8+CD4-CCR7+CD45RA+. From the PCR reads, TCRdb called clonotypes with MiXCR, one entry per CDR3 protein. The sample yields about 320,000 distinct CDR3 sequences, roughly a quarter seen once. These data are taken from a study of molecular identifiers for immune sequencing clone quantification. At the level of the study: Replicate RNA came from approximately 20,000 or 98,000 naive CD8 cells and was split five ways, and four parts were sequenced.

The source of this sequence is a human donor in good health. Some libraries in this study had Jurkat cell RNA spiked in. This chain joins TRBV6-5 and TRBJ1-3, with D hard to call. Sequencing was done on a sample of naive CD8+ T cells from blood, with Jurkat cell RNA spiked in. The sample's subset: FACS-sorted CD8+CD4-CCR7+CD45RA+ naive T cells. The CDR3 DNA reads TGTGCCAGCACCACTACAGTTGGGCTAGCTGGAAACACCATATATTTT. Translated, it gives CASTTTVGLAGNTIYF.